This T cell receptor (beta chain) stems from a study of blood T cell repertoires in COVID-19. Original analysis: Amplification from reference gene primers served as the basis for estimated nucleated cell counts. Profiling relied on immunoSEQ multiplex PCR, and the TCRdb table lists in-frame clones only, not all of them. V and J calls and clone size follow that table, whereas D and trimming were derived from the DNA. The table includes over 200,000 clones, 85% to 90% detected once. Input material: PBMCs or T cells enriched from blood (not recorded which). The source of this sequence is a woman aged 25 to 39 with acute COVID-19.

Written as DNA, the CDR3 is TGCGCCAGCAGCCAAGTTCGGACAGGGGATGGCTACACCTTC. It is translated as CASSQVRTGDGYTF. The chain has TRBV5-1 and TRBJ1-2; TRBD1 aligns across 9 bases. The germline V gene has CDR1 SGHRS and CDR2 YFSETQ. Trimming cost V 4 bases and J 6 bases; bases outside gene matches: 7. The CDR3 has 14 residues.